Listed below are T cell receptor beta chains from one sample, sequenced in a study of patients and donors after allogeneic stem cell transplantation. TCRdb called the RT-PCR reads again in MiXCR, with one record for every CDR3 protein. Among approximately 140,000 distinct CDR3 sequences listed, 30% to 45% were seen once. Material for sequencing was blood, either unsorted or a sorted T cell fraction (not recorded which). The receptors here all came from a human donor who was either an allogeneic HSCT recipient or a stem cell or donor lymphocyte infusion donor (not recorded which). It is not recorded whose cells these are; they may come from a transplant donor. The CDR3 runs from the conserved cysteine through the conserved F or W. A D gene is named only where the DNA matches it firmly.

length | V | D | CDR3
12 | TRBV10-3 | - | CAIRTIWNEQFF
15 | TRBV4-2 | TRBD1 | CASSHQGQGAGGYTF
12 | TRBV12-3/TRBV12-4 | TRBD1 | CASIPQGDGYTF
16 | TRBV7-8 | - | CASSWTLGLGHQPQHF
15 | TRBV7-9 | - | CASSLAGHNTDTQYF
16 | TRBV15 | - | CATSRDIGDSTDTQYF
16 | TRBV7-9 | TRBD1 | CASRAGTGYEGEKLFF
18 | TRBV9 | TRBD1 | CASSVALGQGKIHSPLHF
14 | TRBV28 | TRBD1 | CASNPTGGLTEAFF
18 | TRBV9 | - | CASSVANEEPPYNSPLHF
11 | TRBV20-1 | - | CSARDVSAAFF
16 | TRBV9 | TRBD1 | CASSPRTGGRTDTQYF